At least ten counts were recorded for the clone carrying this T cell receptor beta chain. The sample belongs to a study of spatial heterogeneity in lung cancer. For the study at large: A unique TCR and UMI combination showed up more than ten times in raw reads, on average.

The CDR3 has 13 amino acids. Germline V gene data show CDR1 as SQVTM and CDR2 as ANQGSEA. V shed 6 bases and J 3 bases; nucleotides not matched to a gene: 5. As to time point: sample taken at primary tumor resection. Samples were donated by 72 untreated early-stage non-small cell lung cancer patients. The authors sequenced whole RNA from tumor, nontumor lung or frozen PBMC without sorting. Carried by each TCR cDNA molecule was a unique molecular identifier. Each CDR3 protein gets one entry after TCRdb re-called the 5' RACE reads with MiXCR. The sample shows 40,000 to 55,000 distinct CDR3 sequences, 6.8% of them seen only once.

The rearrangement links TRBV29-1 to TRBJ2-1, with 7 bases fitting TRBD1. The sequences come from PBMCs, collected at surgery. This receptor was identified in a female donor with early-stage non-small cell lung cancer. CDR3 nucleotide sequence: TGCAGCGTGGGACAGACGATCTACAATGAGCAGTTCTTC. Encoded protein: CSVGQTIYNEQFF.